Following are 4 T cell receptor beta chains from one sample sequenced in a study of blood T cell repertoires in COVID-19. Here immunoSEQ multiplex PCR was the method, and the copy in TCRdb shows in-frame clones only, minus some. The repertoire holds 15,000 to 20,000 clones, approximately 85% seen once, with 55% to 65% in the top ten. What was sequenced was peripheral blood. Receptors were obtained from a man at least 80 years old with acute or convalescent COVID-19.

A few counts support this clone. The gene calls are TRBV14 and TRBJ2-1, with 12 bases lining up with TRBD2. Trimming at V came to 5 bases and at J to 9 bases, leaving 8 bases not matched to a gene. In germline, CDR1 is SGHDN, CDR2 FVKESK. There are 15 residues in the CDR3. The CDR3: CASSAVPSGGAEQFF. The CDR3 coding sequence is TGTGCCAGCAGCGCCGTTCCTAGCGGGGGGGCTGAGCAGTTCTTC.

J is TRBJ2-5 and V is TRBV4-3; D is possibly TRBD2 (6 bases). V was cut by 4 bases and J by 3 bases, with 21 bases left in between. CDR1 LGHNA and CDR2 YSLEER come from the germline V gene. There are 17 residues in the CDR3. The CDR3 DNA sequence: TGCGCCAGCAGCCTACGACTAACGACGCGGGGAGAAGAGACCCAGTACTTC. This encodes CASSLRLTTRGEETQYF.

This clone was detected only a few times. The chain employs TRBV5-6 and TRBJ1-4; D perhaps matches TRBD1 (6 bases). The CDR3 is 14 amino acids. V gave up 4 bases and J gave up 7 bases, with 14 bases separating them. The germline V gene has CDR1 SGHDT and CDR2 YYEEEE. CDR3 in amino acids: CASSEGGFGEKLFF. CDR3 in DNA: TGTGCCAGCAGCGAGGGGGGGTTCGGTGAAAAACTGTTTTTT.

This rearrangement joins TRBV10-3 to TRBJ2-7; 7 bases fit TRBD1. This CDR3 region has 16 residues. V lost 8 bases to trimming and J lost 2 bases; unmatched junction nucleotides: 15. CDR1 is ENHRY and CDR2 is SYGVKD in the germline V gene. The CDR3 DNA reads as TGTGCCATCTCCCGGACAGGACACCGGTTAACCTACGAGCAGTACTTC. This translates into CAISRTGHRLTYEQYF.